These T cell receptor beta chains were read from a single sample in a study of Graves' ophthalmopathy and Graves' hyperthyroidism. One entry per CDR3 protein results from TCRdb running MiXCR on the multiplex PCR reads. The data hold hundreds of thousands of distinct CDR3 sequences, with 35% to 50% observed a single time. Sequencing was carried out using peripheral blood. The origin of the receptors is an adult man with Graves' ophthalmopathy. CDR3s include the opening cysteine and the closing phenylalanine or tryptophan. The D gene is left open where the match is weak. Size tells how often a clone was seen (once, few, many) or the class of an expanded clone, and some rows leave it out.

-	TRBD1	TRBV9	TRBJ1-5	CASSQGTGSNQPQHF	TGTGCCAGCAGCCAAGGGACAGGAAGCAATCAGCCCCAGCATTTT
many	-	TRBV10-3	TRBJ2-7	CAISANTYEQYF	TGTGCCATCAGTGCTAATACCTACGAGCAGTACTTC
many	TRBD1	TRBV24-1	TRBJ2-2	CATSDSNRGNTGELFF	TGTGCCACCAGTGATTCCAACAGGGGGAACACCGGGGAGCTGTTTTTT
many	-	TRBV14	TRBJ1-1	CASSLTGFSEAFF	TGTGCCAGCAGCTTAACAGGGTTCTCTGAAGCTTTCTTT
-	TRBD1	TRBV25-1	TRBJ1-4	CASSAIPGQGGGKLFF	TGTGCCAGCAGTGCTATTCCGGGACAGGGGGGTGGAAAACTGTTTTTT
many	TRBD2	TRBV12-3/TRBV12-4	TRBJ2-7	CASSQTGTRSYEQYF	TGTGCCAGCAGCCAAACCGGGACTAGGAGCTACGAGCAGTACTTC
many	TRBD1	TRBV7-9	TRBJ1-5	CASSPRTGDGNQPQHF	TGTGCCAGCAGCCCAAGGACAGGCGATGGCAATCAGCCCCAGCATTTT
many	-	TRBV4-2	TRBJ1-1	CASSQVRVGTEAFF	TGTGCCAGCAGCCAAGTGAGGGTTGGCACTGAAGCTTTCTTT
-	TRBD1	TRBV25-1	TRBJ2-2	CASSRTGWHTGELFF	TGTGCCAGCAGCCGGACAGGGTGGCACACCGGGGAGCTGTTTTTT
-	-	TRBV5-1	TRBJ1-3	CASSETAGNTIYF	TGCGCCAGCAGCGAGACAGCAGGAAACACCATATATTTT
many	TRBD2	TRBV20-1	TRBJ2-7	CRASGEGRGEQYF	TGCAGGGCATCGGGGGAGGGCCGCGGCGAGCAGTACTTC
-	TRBD1	TRBV27	TRBJ1-2	CASRSGTAKDGYTF	TGTGCCAGCAGATCAGGGACAGCAAAGGATGGCTACACCTTC
few	-	TRBV6-6	TRBJ1-5	CASSRLGADQPQHF	TGTGCCAGCAGTAGACTGGGGGCTGATCAGCCCCAGCATTTT
many	TRBD1	TRBV24-1	TRBJ1-6	CATTEPQGVPYNSPLHF	TGTGCCACCACCGAGCCACAGGGGGTCCCCTATAATTCACCCCTCCACTTT
-	-	TRBV12-3/TRBV12-4	TRBJ2-3	CASSFTGGFATQYF	TGTGCCAGCAGTTTCACGGGGGGCTTCGCTACGCAGTATTTT
-	TRBD1	TRBV10-2	TRBJ1-4	CASRTGGRPKNEKLSF	TGCGCCAGCAGGACAGGGGGGCGCCCGAAGAATGAAAAACTGTCTTTT
-	-	TRBV10-3	TRBJ1-2	CAISSGVNYGYTF	TGTGCCATCAGTAGCGGTGTAAACTATGGCTACACCTTC
many	-	TRBV12-3/TRBV12-4	TRBJ1-2	CASSLSAGEGYGYTF	TGTGCCAGCAGTTTGTCAGCAGGGGAGGGCTATGGCTACACCTTC
many	-	TRBV20-1	TRBJ2-5	CAARQPQETQYF	TGCGCGGCTAGGCAGCCCCAAGAGACCCAGTACTTC
many	-	TRBV15	TRBJ2-7	CATSSQFGYEQYF	TGTGCCACCAGCAGTCAGTTCGGCTACGAGCAGTACTTC
-	-	TRBV20-1	TRBJ2-7	CSARTGSGQYF	TGCAGTGCCCGAACAGGGAGTGGGCAGTACTTC
-	-	TRBV24-1	TRBJ2-1	CATSDFSGNEQFF	TGTGCCACCAGTGATTTCTCGGGAAATGAGCAGTTCTTC
many	TRBD1	TRBV5-1	TRBJ1-3	CASSLTGTGNTIYF	TGTGCCAGCAGCCTGACAGGGACTGGAAACACCATATATTTT
-	-	TRBV7-2	TRBJ2-5	CASSFGTETGETQYF	TGTGCCAGCAGCTTTGGGACCGAAACAGGAGAGACCCAGTACTTC
-	TRBD2	TRBV20-1	TRBJ2-7	CSASLAGGHEQYF	TGCAGTGCTAGTCTAGCGGGGGGGCACGAGCAGTACTTC
-	-	TRBV7-2	TRBJ1-5	CASRNNQGQPQHF	TGTGCCAGCAGGAACAATCAGGGGCAGCCCCAGCATTTT
few	-	TRBV3-1	TRBJ1-1	CASSQGGGRPNTEAFF	TGTGCCAGCAGCCAAGGAGGCGGCAGGCCGAACACTGAAGCTTTCTTT
many	TRBD2	TRBV2	TRBJ2-7	CASSDGGVYEQYF	TGTGCCAGCAGTGACGGGGGGGTCTACGAGCAGTACTTC